This T cell receptor (beta chain) was identified during a study of T cell responses to AZD1222 COVID-19 vaccine. General study results and limits: Across spike, vaccine-associated CD4 TCRs were found, dominant at 160-218 and 743-854. The study sampled repertoires only after the peak T cell response.

Comment on this clone: Its antigen is still unknown.

Sequencing used immunoSEQ multiplex PCR; TCRdb keeps in-frame clones, though not all of them. Among more than 90,000 clones, about 88% were seen once, and the ten largest hold approximately 15%. This clonotype was obtained from an adult in good health. This specimen consisted of peripheral blood, obtained on day 0 of AZD1222 vaccination.

DNA for the CDR3: TGCGCCAGCAGCCTCACGGGGCGAGCCACAGATACGCAGTATTTT. Translating it yields CASSLTGRATDTQYF. The gene calls are TRBV5-1 and TRBJ2-3, with D possibly called TRBD1 or TRBD2 (5 bases each). The CDR3 is made up of 15 amino acids. Germline lookup yields CDR1 SGHRS and CDR2 YFSETQ. Trimming removed 4 bases from V and 2 bases from J, with 14 bases in between.